This TCR beta chain was obtained from a study of T cells after yellow fever vaccination. Study at large: The fractions with low cell numbers were processed using SMART-Seq v4 Ultra Low Input. Points from the study as a whole: After the booster, 96% of CD4 and 88% of CD8 primary-response clones were re-detected. A minor fraction of clonotypes spanned both CD4 and CD8 compartments.

This clonotype was counted many times. Its matching antigen is unknown. TCRdb called the 5' RACE reads again in MiXCR, with one record for every CDR3 protein. The data contain over 100,000 distinct CDR3 sequences, roughly 8.9% of them singletons. V lost 3 bases and J 0 bases, leaving 13 bases between the germline ends. CDR3 size: 16 residues. Germline CDR1 reads LGHNA; CDR2 reads YSLEER. The V gene is TRBV4-3, the J gene TRBJ2-3, with D hard to call. The sequence was collected from a man aged 30-40 years who received the YFV17D yellow fever vaccine. The specimen was CD8+ T cells sorted from PBMCs, collected 45 days after the yellow fever booster vaccination. DNA of the CDR3: TGCGCCAGCAGCCAGTGGGTAGGGCCAAGCACAGATACGCAGTATTTT. It encodes CASSQWVGPSTDTQYF.